What follows is one T cell receptor beta chain and its context. Its antigen is as yet unknown. The data were obtained in a study of blood T cells in healthy people across ages. Study results and limitations: In long-lived donors, naive CD4+ cell counts and diversity exceeded those of aged donors.

Each sample had at least 7 million PBMCs isolated. It was with a sample-barcoded 5' primer and a J-beta primer mix that a second PCR of roughly 6 to 11 cycles was run. Carrying 12 random nucleotides, a template-switch adaptor labeled each individual cDNA molecule. Each sample yielded at least 3 million CDR3-containing paired-end reads. TCRdb reanalysed the 5' RACE reads using MiXCR and keeps one entry per CDR3 protein. The table shows about 1.8 million distinct CDR3 sequences, with approximately 50% occurring only once. Germline lookup yields CDR1 KGHDR and CDR2 SFDVKD. This CDR3 comprises 17 residues. V lost 3 bases and J lost 0; bases outside the gene matches: 7.

This receptor was identified in a woman between 40 and 55 years old in good health. The chain couples TRBV24-1 to TRBJ2-3; TRBD2 aligns across 8 bases. What was sequenced was blood. The CDR3 is CATSDDGGETSTDTQYF. CDR3 nucleotides: TGTGCCACCAGTGATGACGGGGGGGAAACTAGCACAGATACGCAGTATTTT.